This T cell receptor beta chain was captured by sequencing in a study of blood T cells in healthy people across ages. Those donating, healthy Caucasian individuals from Russia, were aged about 6 to 95. No fewer than 5.5 micrograms of total RNA were isolated from every sample. General observations from the study: Not knowing donor CMV status may have confounded expanded clonotype changes. Leaving the PBMCs unsorted stopped any conclusive comparison of naive versus antigen-experienced cells.

Germline V gives CDR1 SGDLS, CDR2 YYNGEE. The CDR3 consists of 16 residues. The second PCR ran roughly 7 to 11 cycles with a sample-barcoded 5' primer and J-beta primers. TCRdb reprocessed the 5' RACE reads via MiXCR and lists one record per CDR3 protein. This table has roughly 700,000 distinct CDR3 sequences, about 34% appearing once. Comments on this clonotype: Its antigen is not identified. A much larger clone differs by one base, so this may be a read error.

This clonotype originated in a woman aged 80 or older in good health. The sample was blood. The V and J genes are TRBV9 and TRBJ2-7; D remains ambiguous. The CDR3 bases are TGTGCCAGCGGCGTAGCAAGCAGTCCCCTTTCCTACGAGCAGTACTTC. Its translation is CASGVASSPLSYEQYF.